These T cell receptor beta chains were read from a single sample in a study of blood T cells in healthy people across ages. Each CDR3 protein gets one entry after TCRdb re-called the 5' RACE reads with MiXCR. The table has 600,000 or so distinct CDR3 sequences, around 20% seen once. Sample: blood. These receptors were obtained from an older man in good health. CDR3s include the opening cysteine and the closing phenylalanine or tryptophan. Each record gives: CDR3 protein, CDR3 DNA, V gene, clone size, J gene, D gene. D genes are given only for firm matches. The size field is filled for only some rows; it gives once, few, many or a size class.

cdr3_aa: CASSSARLAGAGDTQYF
cdr3_nt: TGTGCCAGCAGTTCCGCCAGACTAGCGGGAGCTGGAGATACGCAGTATTTT
v_call: TRBV6-2/TRBV6-3
clone_size: NA
j_call: TRBJ2-3
d_call: TRBD2

cdr3_aa: CASSSGGNTEAFF
cdr3_nt: TGTGCCAGCAGTTCCGGGGGGAACACTGAAGCTTTCTTT
v_call: TRBV28
clone_size: many
j_call: TRBJ1-1
d_call: NA

cdr3_aa: CASSWSGSLADTQYF
cdr3_nt: TGTGCCAGCAGTTGGAGCGGGAGTCTTGCGGATACGCAGTATTTT
v_call: TRBV11-2
clone_size: few
j_call: TRBJ2-3
d_call: TRBD2

cdr3_aa: CASSESGSDTEAFF
cdr3_nt: TGTGCCAGCAGTGAATCTGGGTCAGACACTGAAGCTTTCTTT
v_call: TRBV25-1
clone_size: few
j_call: TRBJ1-1
d_call: NA

cdr3_aa: CASSLEGQGVEKLFF
cdr3_nt: TGTGCCAGCAGCTTAGAGGGACAGGGGGTCGAAAAACTGTTTTTT
v_call: TRBV7-8
clone_size: NA
j_call: TRBJ1-4
d_call: TRBD1

cdr3_aa: CASSLVLLPLGKGSRDTQYF
cdr3_nt: TGCGCCAGCAGCTTGGTTCTCCTTCCTCTTGGGAAGGGAAGTAGAGATACGCAGTATTTT
v_call: TRBV5-1
clone_size: NA
j_call: TRBJ2-3
d_call: NA

cdr3_aa: CASSQDRTNTGELFF
cdr3_nt: TGTGCCAGCAGCCAGGACAGAACGAACACCGGGGAGCTGTTTTTT
v_call: TRBV7-3
clone_size: few
j_call: TRBJ2-2
d_call: NA

cdr3_aa: CSVEPATNEKLFF
cdr3_nt: TGCAGCGTTGAACCTGCAACTAATGAAAAACTGTTTTTT
v_call: TRBV29-1
clone_size: NA
j_call: TRBJ1-4
d_call: NA

cdr3_aa: CASSWDRDFETQYF
cdr3_nt: TGCGCCAGCAGCTGGGACAGGGATTTTGAGACCCAGTACTTC
v_call: TRBV5-1
clone_size: few
j_call: TRBJ2-5
d_call: TRBD1

cdr3_aa: CAISDPGRPGLAGETKNIQYF
cdr3_nt: TGTGCCATCAGTGACCCGGGGCGTCCGGGACTAGCGGGAGAAACCAAAAACATTCAGTACTTC
v_call: TRBV10-3
clone_size: NA
j_call: TRBJ2-4
d_call: TRBD2

cdr3_aa: CASSYSAGTGDGYTF
cdr3_nt: TGTGCCAGCAGTTACTCGGCCGGGACAGGTGATGGCTACACCTTC
v_call: TRBV6-5
clone_size: few
j_call: TRBJ1-2
d_call: TRBD1

cdr3_aa: CASSPSDLLAGLSYEQYF
cdr3_nt: TGTGCCAGCAGTCCCTCTGACCTTCTAGCGGGGCTCTCCTACGAGCAGTACTTC
v_call: TRBV12-3/TRBV12-4
clone_size: NA
j_call: TRBJ2-7
d_call: TRBD2

cdr3_aa: CATKRGVNEQFF
cdr3_nt: TGTGCCACCAAGAGGGGAGTGAATGAGCAGTTCTTC
v_call: TRBV12-3/TRBV12-4
clone_size: few
j_call: TRBJ2-1
d_call: NA

cdr3_aa: CSARVTGVSGAQETQYF
cdr3_nt: TGCAGTGCTAGGGTCACGGGTGTTTCTGGGGCCCAAGAGACCCAGTACTTC
v_call: TRBV20-1
clone_size: NA
j_call: TRBJ2-5
d_call: NA

cdr3_aa: CSARVLAATDTQYF
cdr3_nt: TGCAGTGCTCGCGTCCTAGCGGCTACGGATACGCAGTATTTT
v_call: TRBV20-1
clone_size: NA
j_call: TRBJ2-3
d_call: TRBD2

cdr3_aa: CASSYKGQGASMQYF
cdr3_nt: TGTGCCAGCAGTTACAAGGGGCAGGGGGCGTCGATGCAGTATTTT
v_call: TRBV6-2/TRBV6-3
clone_size: NA
j_call: TRBJ2-3
d_call: TRBD1

cdr3_aa: CASSLALTETYEQYF
cdr3_nt: TGTGCCAGCAGCTTAGCCCTGACAGAGACCTACGAGCAGTACTTC
v_call: TRBV11-2
clone_size: few
j_call: TRBJ2-7
d_call: NA

cdr3_aa: CASTERTYEQYF
cdr3_nt: TGTGCCAGCACGGAAAGGACCTACGAGCAGTACTTC
v_call: TRBV21-1
clone_size: few
j_call: TRBJ2-7
d_call: NA

cdr3_aa: CASSSPGQAYEQYF
cdr3_nt: TGTGCCAGCAGTTCGCCGGGACAGGCCTACGAGCAGTACTTC
v_call: TRBV12-3/TRBV12-4
clone_size: few
j_call: TRBJ2-7
d_call: TRBD1

cdr3_aa: CASSLSGRENEQFF
cdr3_nt: TGTGCCAGCAGTTTATCGGGCAGGGAAAATGAGCAGTTCTTC
v_call: TRBV27
clone_size: NA
j_call: TRBJ2-1
d_call: NA

cdr3_aa: CASSPRGQGPETQYF
cdr3_nt: TGTGCCAGCTCACCTCGCGGACAGGGGCCAGAGACCCAGTACTTC
v_call: TRBV18
clone_size: few
j_call: TRBJ2-5
d_call: TRBD1

cdr3_aa: CATSDLQSGSIKFF
cdr3_nt: TGTGCCACCAGTGATTTACAAAGCGGGAGCATCAAGTTCTTC
v_call: TRBV24-1
clone_size: NA
j_call: TRBJ2-1
d_call: TRBD2

cdr3_aa: CASSLGQDTDTQYF
cdr3_nt: TGCGCCAGCAGTTTGGGACAGGACACAGATACGCAGTATTTT
v_call: TRBV5-1
clone_size: few
j_call: TRBJ2-3
d_call: TRBD1

cdr3_aa: CASSYSGDRGGWTQYF
cdr3_nt: TGTGCCAGCAGTTACTCTGGAGACAGGGGCGGGTGGACCCAGTACTTC
v_call: TRBV6-5
clone_size: NA
j_call: TRBJ2-5
d_call: TRBD1

cdr3_aa: CASSLGGSKNTEAFF
cdr3_nt: TGTGCCAGCAGTTTGGGGGGGAGTAAGAACACTGAAGCTTTCTTT
v_call: TRBV28
clone_size: few
j_call: TRBJ1-1
d_call: NA

cdr3_aa: CSAMDRVDQPQHF
cdr3_nt: TGCAGTGCGATGGACAGGGTCGACCAGCCCCAGCATTTT
v_call: TRBV20-1
clone_size: few
j_call: TRBJ1-5
d_call: TRBD1

cdr3_aa: CASSLQGARETQYF
cdr3_nt: TGTGCCAGCAGTTTGCAGGGGGCGCGAGAGACCCAGTACTTC
v_call: TRBV27
clone_size: many
j_call: TRBJ2-5
d_call: TRBD1

cdr3_aa: CASRIGQGGESGELFF
cdr3_nt: TGTGCCAGCAGGATTGGACAGGGAGGGGAAAGCGGGGAGCTGTTTTTT
v_call: TRBV7-9
clone_size: NA
j_call: TRBJ2-2
d_call: NA

cdr3_aa: CSVPDPYNEQFF
cdr3_nt: TGCAGCGTTCCAGACCCCTACAATGAGCAGTTCTTC
v_call: TRBV29-1
clone_size: few
j_call: TRBJ2-1
d_call: NA

cdr3_aa: CASSFAGRQETQYF
cdr3_nt: TGTGCCAGCAGCTTTGCGGGAAGGCAAGAGACCCAGTACTTC
v_call: TRBV7-2
clone_size: few
j_call: TRBJ2-5
d_call: NA

cdr3_aa: CASSVGPGDVNTEAFF
cdr3_nt: TGCGCCAGCAGCGTTGGGCCCGGGGACGTGAACACTGAAGCTTTCTTT
v_call: TRBV5-1
clone_size: NA
j_call: TRBJ1-1
d_call: NA

cdr3_aa: CASSGSDTFSNQPQHF
cdr3_nt: TGTGCCAGCAGTGGCTCCGACACTTTTAGCAATCAGCCCCAGCATTTT
v_call: TRBV25-1
clone_size: few
j_call: TRBJ1-5
d_call: NA

cdr3_aa: CASSPYPGQQGSRLFF
cdr3_nt: TGTGCCAGCAGCCCCTATCCGGGACAACAGGGATCGCGGCTGTTTTTT
v_call: TRBV7-2
clone_size: NA
j_call: TRBJ2-2
d_call: NA

cdr3_aa: CASSFSSRETAHTYNEQFF
cdr3_nt: TGTGCCAGCAGTTTCTCCTCGAGGGAGACAGCACATACCTACAATGAGCAGTTCTTC
v_call: TRBV28
clone_size: NA
j_call: TRBJ2-1
d_call: NA

cdr3_aa: CASSLAESTDAQYF
cdr3_nt: TGTGCCAGCAGCCTGGCGGAGAGCACAGATGCGCAGTATTTT
v_call: TRBV12-3/TRBV12-4
clone_size: NA
j_call: TRBJ2-3
d_call: NA

cdr3_aa: CASSRGTSGIVNEQFF
cdr3_nt: TGTGCCAGCAGCCGGGGAACTAGCGGGATAGTGAATGAGCAGTTCTTC
v_call: TRBV14
clone_size: few
j_call: TRBJ2-1
d_call: TRBD2

cdr3_aa: CASSLEAGVGTQYF
cdr3_nt: TGCGCCAGCAGCTTGGAGGCAGGGGTGGGTACGCAGTATTTT
v_call: TRBV5-1
clone_size: few
j_call: TRBJ2-3
d_call: NA

cdr3_aa: CASSVNSGTGKFF
cdr3_nt: TGTGCCAGCAGCGTAAACTCCGGGACAGGGAAGTTCTTC
v_call: TRBV2
clone_size: NA
j_call: TRBJ2-1
d_call: TRBD1

cdr3_aa: CASNRGIYEQYF
cdr3_nt: TGTGCCAGCAACCGGGGGATCTACGAGCAGTACTTC
v_call: TRBV28
clone_size: NA
j_call: TRBJ2-7
d_call: NA

cdr3_aa: CASSLALTVSETQYF
cdr3_nt: TGTGCCAGCAGCTTAGCGTTGACGGTGTCAGAGACCCAGTACTTC
v_call: TRBV7-6
clone_size: few
j_call: TRBJ2-5
d_call: NA

cdr3_aa: CASSKPGQGSSNQPQHF
cdr3_nt: TGTGCCAGCAGTAAACCGGGACAGGGGTCGAGCAATCAGCCCCAGCATTTT
v_call: TRBV12-3/TRBV12-4
clone_size: few
j_call: TRBJ1-5
d_call: TRBD1

cdr3_aa: CASSVSGSEKLFF
cdr3_nt: TGCGCCAGCAGTGTATCGGGTTCCGAAAAACTGTTTTTT
v_call: TRBV12-3/TRBV12-4
clone_size: NA
j_call: TRBJ1-4
d_call: NA

cdr3_aa: CASSQDRGLAVAKNIQYF
cdr3_nt: TGTGCCAGCAGCCAAGATAGGGGACTAGCGGTAGCCAAAAACATTCAGTACTTC
v_call: TRBV3-1
clone_size: NA
j_call: TRBJ2-4
d_call: TRBD2

cdr3_aa: CASSTIRTDTQYF
cdr3_nt: TGTGCCAGTAGCACCATACGCACAGATACGCAGTATTTT
v_call: TRBV19
clone_size: few
j_call: TRBJ2-3
d_call: NA

cdr3_aa: CASSQVGLAGGPGKNIQYF
cdr3_nt: TGCGCCAGCAGCCAAGTGGGACTAGCGGGAGGGCCGGGCAAAAACATTCAGTACTTC
v_call: TRBV4-3
clone_size: NA
j_call: TRBJ2-4
d_call: TRBD2

cdr3_aa: CASSGGLAVTYEQYF
cdr3_nt: TGTGCCAGCAGTGGCGGGCTAGCGGTAACCTACGAGCAGTACTTC
v_call: TRBV25-1
clone_size: few
j_call: TRBJ2-7
d_call: TRBD2

cdr3_aa: CSARAVTENEQFF
cdr3_nt: TGCAGTGCTAGAGCCGTGACTGAGAATGAGCAGTTCTTC
v_call: TRBV20-1
clone_size: NA
j_call: TRBJ2-1
d_call: NA

cdr3_aa: CASSQLAGAYNEQFF
cdr3_nt: TGTGCCAGCTCACAGCTAGCGGGAGCCTACAATGAGCAGTTCTTC
v_call: TRBV18
clone_size: NA
j_call: TRBJ2-1
d_call: TRBD2

cdr3_aa: CASSQDRWAVQPQHF
cdr3_nt: TGTGCCAGCAGTCAAGATAGGTGGGCTGTTCAGCCCCAGCATTTT
v_call: TRBV4-2
clone_size: few
j_call: TRBJ1-5
d_call: NA

cdr3_aa: CASSQDWQGPYEQYF
cdr3_nt: TGCGCCAGCAGCCAAGATTGGCAGGGCCCCTACGAGCAGTACTTC
v_call: TRBV4-3
clone_size: NA
j_call: TRBJ2-7
d_call: NA

cdr3_aa: CASSYSKGTGGEKLFF
cdr3_nt: TGTGCCAGCAGTTACTCGAAAGGGACAGGTGGAGAAAAACTGTTTTTT
v_call: TRBV6-6
clone_size: NA
j_call: TRBJ1-4
d_call: TRBD1